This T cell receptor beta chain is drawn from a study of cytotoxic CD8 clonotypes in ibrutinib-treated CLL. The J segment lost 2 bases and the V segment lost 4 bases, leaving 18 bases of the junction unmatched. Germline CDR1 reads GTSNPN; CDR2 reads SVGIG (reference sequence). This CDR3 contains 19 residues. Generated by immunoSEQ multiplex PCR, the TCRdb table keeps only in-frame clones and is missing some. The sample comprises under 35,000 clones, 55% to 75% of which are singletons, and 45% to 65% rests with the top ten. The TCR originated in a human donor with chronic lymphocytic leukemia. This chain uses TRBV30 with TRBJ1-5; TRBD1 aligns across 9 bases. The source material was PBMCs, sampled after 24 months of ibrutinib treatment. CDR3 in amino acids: CAWTPRAGTGREGNQPQHF. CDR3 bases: TGTGCCTGGACCCCCCGGGCAGGGACAGGGAGAGAAGGCAATCAGCCCCAGCATTTT. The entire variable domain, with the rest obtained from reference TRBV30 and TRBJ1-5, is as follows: SQTIHQWPATLVQPVGSPLSLECTVEGTSNPNLYWYRQAAGRGLQLLFYSVGIGQISSEVPQNLSASRPQDRQFILSSKKLLLSDSGFYLCAWTPRAGTGREGNQPQHFGDGTRLSIL.